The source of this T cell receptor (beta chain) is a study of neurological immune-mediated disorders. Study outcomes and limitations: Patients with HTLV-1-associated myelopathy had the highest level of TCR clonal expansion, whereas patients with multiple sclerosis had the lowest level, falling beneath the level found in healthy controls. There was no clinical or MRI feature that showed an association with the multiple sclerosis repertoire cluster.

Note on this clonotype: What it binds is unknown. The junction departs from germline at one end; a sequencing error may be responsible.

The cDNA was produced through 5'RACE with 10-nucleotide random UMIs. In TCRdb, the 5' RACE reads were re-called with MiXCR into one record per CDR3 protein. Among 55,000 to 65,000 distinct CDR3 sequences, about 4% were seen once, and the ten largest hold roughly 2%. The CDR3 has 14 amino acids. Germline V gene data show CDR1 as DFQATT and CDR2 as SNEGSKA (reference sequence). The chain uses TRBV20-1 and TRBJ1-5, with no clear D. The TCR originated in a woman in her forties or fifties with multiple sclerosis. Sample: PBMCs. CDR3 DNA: TGCAGTGCTAGAGATGTAAGGAGCAATCAGCCCCAGAATTTT. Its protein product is CSARDVRSNQPQNF.